This TCR beta chain came from a study of blood T cell repertoires in COVID-19. Study as a whole: From the United States, Italy and Spain came samples of acute and convalescent COVID-19. In each case, the material was cDNA or gDNA derived from T cells, B-cell-depleted T cells, or PBMCs.

The authors' processing: By means of reference gene primer amplification, nucleated cell counts were estimated. The data were produced by immunoSEQ multiplex PCR, yet TCRdb's version contains in-frame clones alone and is incomplete. The V and J calls and clone size were taken over from that table, and D and trimming were inferred from the DNA. The profile shows hundreds of thousands of clones, approximately 85% of them singletons. Sequencing was carried out using peripheral blood. The receptor was derived from a man aged 50 to 59 with active or convalescent COVID-19.

For the CDR3, the DNA is TGTGCCTGGGGACAGGGGGTCAATCAGCCCCAGCATTTT. Translation gives CAWGQGVNQPQHF. The chain employs TRBV30 and TRBJ1-5, with TRBD1 matching over 10 bases. Germline lookup yields CDR1 GTSNPN and CDR2 SVGIG (reference sequence). The CDR3 has 13 amino acids. J lost 3 bases, V lost 5 bases, and 1 base had no gene match.